The 18 T cell receptor beta chains given below trace back to one sample, sequenced in a study of low-dose radiotherapy and immunotherapy resistance in tumors. Gene-specific TRAV and TRBV primers were used for first-strand cDNA, covering alpha and beta chains. TCRs underwent 15 to 20 PCR cycles of amplification with a constant-region primer and V-primer adapter. Each CDR3 protein gets one entry after TCRdb re-called the reads with MiXCR. Altogether 16,000 or so distinct CDR3 sequences are present, about 70% being singletons, with the ten largest covering approximately 5%. Receptor source: a human donor with advanced metastatic prostate, ovarian, gallbladder or colorectal cancer (not recorded which). This table probably holds off-target reads from a library built for another chain.

The rearrangement joins TRBV6-2 or TRBV6-3 to TRBJ2-7, with 10 positions matching TRBD1. Germline lookup yields CDR1 MNHEY and CDR2 SVGEGT. This CDR3 comprises 16 residues. V lost 0 bases and J lost 6; bases outside the gene matches: 8. The CDR3 DNA follows: TGTGCCAGCAGTTACTCTCTTCCGGGACAGGGGATCGAGCAGTACTTC. Encoded protein: CASSYSLPGQGIEQYF.

The V gene is TRBV15, the J gene TRBJ2-1, with 7 bases identical to TRBD2. Germline V gene sequence: CDR1 LNHNV, CDR2 YYDKDF (reference sequence). The CDR3 has 14 amino acids. Germline trimming cut 1 base from V and 6 bases from J; bases unmatched to any gene: 3. Here the CDR3 DNA reads TGTGCCACCAGCAGAGCTGGGGGGGGCAATGAGCAGTTCTTC. Translated, it gives CATSRAGGGNEQFF.

The V call is TRBV18, the J call TRBJ2-3; 12 bases agree with TRBD1. The CDR3 extends over 17 amino acids. Germline V gives CDR1 KGHSH, CDR2 LQKENI. V gave up 0 bases and J gave up 5 bases; unmatched junction bases: 6. The CDR3 nucleotides are TGTGCCAGCTCACCACCGGGGGACAGGGGGCTGATAGATACGCAGTATTTT. Its protein product is CASSPPGDRGLIDTQYF.

This clonotype was observed a handful of times. The V gene is TRBV5-1, the J gene TRBJ2-2; a possible D gene is TRBD1 (5 bases). Looked up from germline, CDR1 is SGHRS and CDR2 is YFSETQ. This CDR3 has 15 residues. V was pared by 0 bases and J by 3 bases, with 9 bases between. The CDR3 DNA reads TGCGCCAGCAGCTTGGCGCCCAGGGACACCGGGGAGCTGTTTTTT. Its protein product is CASSLAPRDTGELFF.

The genes are TRBV2 and TRBJ2-7, with D possibly matching TRBD2 (6 bases). V gave up 7 bases and J gave up 5 bases, with 15 bases separating them. The V gene's germline CDR1 is SNHLY and CDR2 FYNNEI. The CDR3 contains 13 residues. The CDR3, as DNA: TGTGCCAGCAAGGGACGGGAGAAGGACGAGCAGTACTTC. This codes for CASKGREKDEQYF. Together with reference TRBV2 and TRBJ2-7, the CDR3 gives the full variable domain: EPEVTQTPSHQVTQMGQEVILRCVPISNHLYFYWYRQILGQKVEFLVSFYNNEISEKSEIFDDQFSVERPDGSNFTLKIRSTKLEDSAMYFCASKGREKDEQYFGPGTRLTVT.

The chain has TRBV13 and TRBJ1-2, with 7 bases identical to TRBD1. CDR1 PRHDT and CDR2 FYEKMQ come from the germline V gene (reference sequence). Trimming cost V 5 bases and J 5 bases; bases outside gene matches: 8. This CDR3 is 14 amino acids long. Here the CDR3 reads CASSQQQGQYGYTF. The DNA of the CDR3 is TGTGCCAGCAGCCAGCAACAGGGGCAGTATGGCTACACCTTC.

V usage is TRBV9 and J usage is TRBJ2-3, with 10 bases aligning to TRBD2. This CDR3 comprises 16 residues. Unmatched junction bases numbered 7, after V lost 3 bases and J lost 3 bases. Per germline, CDR1 SGDLS and CDR2 YYNGEE. CDR3 protein: CASSDASGGRTDTQYF. CDR3 in DNA: TGTGCCAGCAGCGATGCTAGCGGGGGACGTACAGATACGCAGTATTTT.

The chain is built from TRBV7-6 and TRBJ2-2, with 7 bases matching TRBD1. Per germline, CDR1 SGHVS and CDR2 FNYEAQ. V lost 5 bases and J lost 0; bases outside the gene matches: 6. This CDR3 spans 16 amino acids. The CDR3 DNA sequence: TGTGCCAGCAGCCCGAGACAGGGACCGAACACCGGGGAGCTGTTTTTT. It specifies CASSPRQGPNTGELFF. The complete variable domain, with remaining parts taken from reference TRBV7-6 and TRBJ2-2, reads GAGVSQSPRYKVTKRGQDVALRCDPISGHVSLYWYRQALGQGPEFLTYFNYEAQQDKSGLPNDRFSAERPEGSISTLTIQRTEQRDSAMYRCASSPRQGPNTGELFFGEGSRLTVL.

This clonotype showed up just a few times. DNA of the CDR3: TGTGCCAGCAGCTTTCAACCGGGACAGGGATCACCCTACGAGCAGTACTTC. Protein product: CASSFQPGQGSPYEQYF. This chain uses TRBV7-9 with TRBJ2-7; 9 bases agree with TRBD1. The CDR3 is 17 amino acids. V was pared by 3 bases and J by 2 bases, with 11 bases of the junction left unmatched. CDR1 SEHNR and CDR2 FQNEAQ come from the germline V gene (reference sequence).

This chain uses TRBV11-2 with TRBJ2-1, with a weak D call TRBD2 (7 bases). Per germline, CDR1 SGHAT and CDR2 FQNNGV. CDR3 length equals 15 residues. V lost 1 base and J 9 bases, leaving 16 bases between the germline ends. The CDR3 nucleotides read TGTGCCAGCAGCTTAGTGGGGGGGGGGCGAGTTGAGCAGTTCTTC. This translates into CASSLVGGGRVEQFF.

The chain uses TRBV20-1 and TRBJ2-5; D is perhaps TRBD1 or TRBD2 (6 bases each). The CDR3 runs 14 residues. The germline V gene encodes CDR1 DFQATT and CDR2 SNEGSKA (reference sequence). The germline V and J ends were trimmed by 3 bases and 6 bases, with 17 bases remaining between them. The CDR3 bases are TGCAGTGCTAGTGTCCCGGGGGCAGTGAAGACCCAGTACTTC. It encodes CSASVPGAVKTQYF.

V and J are TRBV5-5 and TRBJ2-1; weak D call: TRBD1 (6 bases). The V end lost 4 bases, the J end lost 0 bases, and 8 bases lay between the germline ends. Germline loops: CDR1 SGHKS, CDR2 YYEKEE (reference sequence). The CDR3 spans 14 residues. The CDR3: CASSLTGSYNEQFF. In nucleotides, the CDR3 is TGTGCCAGCAGCCTGACAGGCTCCTACAATGAGCAGTTCTTC.

This rearrangement joins TRBV6-8 to TRBJ2-3; TRBD2 matches at 9 bases. CDR1 is MNHGY and CDR2 is SAAAGT in the germline V gene. This CDR3 has 15 amino acids. V shed 7 bases and J 10 bases; nucleotides not matched to a gene: 15. The DNA for the CDR3 is TGTGCCAGCAAATACAAGCGGGAGGATCCTCGAGCGCAGTATTTT. It specifies CASKYKREDPRAQYF.

The V and J genes are TRBV20-1 and TRBJ2-1; TRBD2 aligns across 7 bases. Germline CDR1 reads DFQATT; CDR2 reads SNEGSKA (reference sequence). The ends lost 3 bases at V and 6 bases at J; junction bases unmatched: 8. The length of the CDR3 is 14 residues. The CDR3 region has the DNA TGCAGTGCTAGGGATCGGACTAGATCCAATGAGCAGTTCTTC. It is translated as CSARDRTRSNEQFF.

This clonotype has a handful of counts. The V and J genes are TRBV3-1 and TRBJ2-3, with 9 bases identical to TRBD2. Germline-derived CDR1 and CDR2 are LGHDT and YNNKEL (reference sequence). The CDR3 consists of 15 residues. V gave up 6 bases and J gave up 6 bases; unmatched junction bases: 10. The CDR3 is CASRESGRRGDTQYF. The CDR3 coding sequence is TGTGCCAGCAGGGAAAGCGGGAGGCGGGGGGATACGCAGTATTTT.

The chain recombines TRBV7-2 with TRBJ2-5; D is unresolved. V was shortened by 5 bases and J by 5 bases, with 12 bases between the two germline ends. Germline-derived CDR1 and CDR2 are SGHTA and FQGNSA. The CDR3 is 13 residues long. The CDR3 DNA reads as TGTGCCAGCAGCCCCCTGATACGGGAGACCCAGTACTTC. Translating it yields CASSPLIRETQYF.

Only a few counts were recorded for this clonotype. This chain links TRBV7-3 with TRBJ2-5; D is possibly TRBD2 (5 bases). There are 17 residues in the CDR3. Germline CDR1 and CDR2: SGHTA and FQGTGA. V was clipped by 6 bases and J by 3 bases, with 23 bases between them. The DNA of the CDR3 is TGTGCCAGCAGTGCGGTAGGAGGCGCCTTGCGGGAAGAGACCCAGTACTTC. Protein: CASSAVGGALREETQYF.

Only a few counts were recorded for this clonotype. CDR3 protein: CSVDGQGYEQYF. DNA of the CDR3: TGCAGCGTTGACGGGCAGGGCTACGAGCAGTACTTC. The chain couples TRBV29-1 to TRBJ2-7, with D tentatively TRBD1 (5 bases). The CDR3 sequence is 12 residues long. Germline V gene sequence: CDR1 SQVTM, CDR2 ANQGSEA. Trimming took off 3 bases at V and 3 bases at J, with 9 bases between the two ends.